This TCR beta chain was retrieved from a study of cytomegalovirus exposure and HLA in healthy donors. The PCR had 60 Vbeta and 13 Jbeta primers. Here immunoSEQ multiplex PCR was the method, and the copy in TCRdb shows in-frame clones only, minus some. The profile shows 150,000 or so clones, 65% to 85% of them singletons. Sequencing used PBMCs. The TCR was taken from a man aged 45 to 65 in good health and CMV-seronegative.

The CDR3 is CASSYPRTVYEQYF. The CDR3 nucleotides are TGTGCCAGCAGTTACCCACGGACAGTCTACGAGCAGTACTTC. V usage is TRBV28 and J usage is TRBJ2-7; tentative D call: TRBD1 (6 bases). V gave up 4 bases and J gave up 3 bases, with 13 bases separating them. Per the germline V gene, CDR1 is MDHEN and CDR2 is SYDVKM. CDR3 length equals 14 residues.